A selection of T cell receptor beta chains follows, all from one sample in a study of CD8 T cells in Susac syndrome. TCRdb called the immunoSEQ multiplex PCR reads again in MiXCR, with one record for every CDR3 protein. The profile shows about 53,000 distinct CDR3 sequences, approximately 95% of them singletons. The sequenced material came from CD8+ T cells from PBMCs. The receptors originated from a human donor with Susac syndrome. The CDR3 runs from the conserved cysteine through the conserved F or W. The D gene is left open where the match is weak. Not every row has a clone size; where given, it reads once, few, many or a size class.

v_call,d_call,clone_size,j_call,cdr3_aa,cdr3_nt
TRBV20-1,NA,NA,TRBJ1-5,CSAREYQGHQPQHF,TGCAGTGCTAGAGAGTACCAGGGGCATCAGCCCCAGCATTTT
TRBV6-2/TRBV6-3,NA,NA,TRBJ2-1,CASTLEQDLSGEQFF,TGTGCCAGCACGCTGGAACAGGACTTGAGTGGTGAGCAGTTCTTC
TRBV9,NA,NA,TRBJ2-5,CASSPGGRETQYF,TGTGCCAGCAGTCCCGGGGGTAGAGAGACCCAGTACTTC
TRBV9,TRBD2,NA,TRBJ2-5,CASSRRAGAFQETQYF,TGTGCCAGCAGCCGAAGAGCGGGGGCGTTCCAAGAGACCCAGTACTTC
TRBV7-2,NA,NA,TRBJ2-3,CASSPEAVSTDTQYF,TGTGCCAGCAGCCCGGAGGCCGTTAGCACAGATACGCAGTATTTT
TRBV6-5,TRBD2,NA,TRBJ2-5,CASSSSGGVQETQYF,TGTGCCAGCAGTTCTAGCGGGGGGGTACAAGAGACCCAGTACTTC
TRBV4-1,NA,NA,TRBJ1-1,CASSQEVDTEAFF,TGCGCCAGCAGCCAAGAGGTGGACACTGAAGCTTTCTTT
TRBV9,NA,NA,TRBJ1-5,CASSVAGIDQPQHF,TGTGCCAGCAGCGTAGCAGGGATCGATCAGCCCCAGCATTTT
TRBV15,TRBD1,NA,TRBJ2-2,CATSRYRDRVSGELFF,TGTGCCACCAGCAGATACCGGGACAGGGTATCCGGGGAGCTGTTTTTT
TRBV29-1,TRBD1,NA,TRBJ2-6,CSVVGRDSSGANVLTF,TGCAGCGTTGTTGGCAGGGACAGCTCTGGGGCCAACGTCCTGACTTTC
TRBV6-1,TRBD1,NA,TRBJ2-3,CASSLSRQGLVTDTQYF,TGTGCCAGCAGCCTTAGCAGACAGGGCCTCGTCACAGATACGCAGTATTTT
TRBV30,NA,NA,TRBJ2-2,CAWDLTGNTGELFF,TGTGCCTGGGACTTGACAGGGAACACCGGGGAGCTGTTTTTT
TRBV12-3/TRBV12-4,NA,NA,TRBJ2-3,CASSTRSDTQYF,TGTGCCAGCAGTACCCGCTCGGATACGCAGTATTTT
TRBV5-1,NA,NA,TRBJ2-3,CASSLVIATSTDTQYF,TGCGCCAGCAGCTTGGTGATAGCCACTAGCACAGATACGCAGTATTTT
TRBV4-1,NA,once,TRBJ2-3,CASSQDAPSQGQYF,TGCGCCAGCAGCCAAGATGCCCCATCACAGGGGCAGTATTTT
TRBV12-3/TRBV12-4,NA,NA,TRBJ1-1,CASSPERRDTEAFF,TGTGCCAGCAGCCCGGAGAGGCGGGACACTGAAGCTTTCTTT
TRBV6-6,NA,NA,TRBJ2-4,CASSYGGEIAKNIQYF,TGTGCCAGCAGTTACGGGGGAGAAATAGCCAAAAACATTCAGTACTTC
TRBV3-1,TRBD2,NA,TRBJ2-5,CASSPRTRREETQYF,TGTGCCAGCAGCCCACGGACTAGAAGGGAAGAGACCCAGTACTTC
TRBV7-9,TRBD2,once,TRBJ2-3,CAGLAGPDTQYF,TGTGCCGGGTTAGCGGGCCCAGATACGCAGTATTTT
TRBV3-1,NA,NA,TRBJ2-6,CASSQDQEVLSGANVLTF,TGTGCCAGCAGCCAAGATCAGGAGGTCCTCTCTGGGGCCAACGTCCTGACTTTC
TRBV20-1,TRBD1,NA,TRBJ1-2,CSASGTDGYTF,TGCAGTGCTAGTGGGACAGATGGCTACACCTTC
TRBV20-1,NA,NA,TRBJ2-7,CSASRPQVEYEQYF,TGCAGTGCTAGTCGTCCCCAGGTTGAATACGAGCAGTACTTC
TRBV11-2,TRBD1,NA,TRBJ1-2,CASSSGQGLDGYTF,TGTGCCAGCAGCTCAGGACAGGGTTTGGATGGCTACACCTTC
TRBV12-3/TRBV12-4,NA,NA,TRBJ1-1,CASSFKGRGTEAFF,TGTGCCAGCAGTTTTAAGGGGCGAGGCACTGAAGCTTTCTTT
TRBV9,TRBD1,NA,TRBJ1-2,CASSATGLGNYGYTF,TGTGCCAGCAGCGCGACAGGGTTAGGCAACTATGGCTACACCTTC
TRBV20-1,NA,NA,TRBJ2-3,CSARLVGTYSTDTQYF,TGCAGTGCTAGATTGGTCGGGACATATAGCACAGATACGCAGTATTTT
TRBV12-3/TRBV12-4,NA,NA,TRBJ2-7,CASSLAPASHEQYF,TGTGCCAGCAGTTTAGCACCGGCTAGTCACGAGCAGTACTTC
TRBV20-1,NA,NA,TRBJ2-7,CSARSAASYEQYF,TGCAGTGCTAGAAGTGCGGCCTCCTACGAGCAGTACTTC
TRBV4-3,TRBD1,NA,TRBJ2-5,CASSQEQGKTQYF,TGCGCCAGCAGCCAAGAACAGGGGAAGACCCAGTACTTC
TRBV15,NA,NA,TRBJ2-3,CATSRDPANTQYF,TGTGCCACCAGCAGGGACCCAGCGAATACGCAGTATTTT
TRBV27,NA,NA,TRBJ2-7,CASSLGWGFYEQYF,TGTGCCAGCAGTTTAGGATGGGGGTTCTACGAGCAGTACTTC
TRBV15,TRBD1,NA,TRBJ2-7,CATSTDREVYEQYF,TGTGCCACCAGCACGGACAGGGAAGTCTACGAGCAGTACTTC
TRBV6-5,NA,NA,TRBJ1-2,CASSYGNSGYTF,TGTGCCAGCAGTTACGGGAATTCTGGCTACACCTTC
TRBV12-3/TRBV12-4,NA,NA,TRBJ2-1,CATREDWAGEQFF,TGTGCCACGCGGGAAGACTGGGCCGGTGAGCAGTTCTTC
TRBV20-1,NA,once,TRBJ2-7,CSAREGTVPLYEQYF,TGCAGTGCGAGAGAGGGCACGGTACCTCTGTACGAGCAGTACTTC
TRBV13,TRBD1,NA,TRBJ2-3,CASSSGTATDTQYF,TGTGCCAGCAGCTCCGGGACAGCCACAGATACGCAGTATTTT
TRBV7-9,NA,NA,TRBJ2-5,CASSFENEGETQYF,TGTGCCAGCAGCTTTGAGAACGAGGGGGAGACCCAGTACTTC
TRBV12-3/TRBV12-4,NA,few,TRBJ2-3,CASSPNNF,TGTGCCAGCAGTCCAAATAATTTT
TRBV25-1,NA,NA,TRBJ2-1,CASTKGFGGPRNNEQFF,TGTGCCAGCACCAAGGGTTTCGGGGGGCCGAGAAACAATGAGCAGTTCTTC
TRBV13,NA,NA,TRBJ2-7,CASSSPLRGVDF,TGTGCCAGCAGCTCTCCGCTTAGGGGAGTGGACTTC
TRBV7-9,TRBD1,NA,TRBJ2-7,CASSYPGQGSYEQYF,TGTGCCAGCAGTTATCCGGGACAGGGGTCCTACGAGCAGTACTTC
TRBV27,TRBD2,NA,TRBJ2-3,CASSYGGGWDTQYF,TGTGCCAGCAGTTACGGGGGGGGCTGGGATACGCAGTATTTT